This TCR beta chain was identified during a study of blood T cells in healthy people across ages. Study outcomes and limitations: Percentage of naive T cells showed a strong correlation with TCR beta diversity. Fewer expanded clones and more diversity marked long-lived versus aged donors. Bulk PBMC profiling left naive and antigen-experienced comparisons inconclusive.

Turning to this clonotype: Antigen specificity is unknown.

The CDR3 totals 13 residues. Trimming took 5 bases from V and 2 from J, leaving 8 bases between them. The use of a sample-barcoded 5' primer and a J-beta primer mix characterized a second PCR of roughly 6 to 11 cycles. In TCRdb, the 5' RACE reads were re-called with MiXCR into one record per CDR3 protein. The table has 1.5 million or so distinct CDR3 sequences, approximately 38% seen once; the top ten hold approximately 7.9%. Samples each yielded at least 5 micrograms of total RNA. The source material was blood. The receptor's source is a woman aged 18-29 years in good health. This rearrangement joins TRBV12-3 or TRBV12-4 to TRBJ2-3, with D unclear. CDR3 sequence reads: CASSRSNTDTQYF. CDR3 DNA sequence: TGTGCCAGCAGTCGCTCGAACACAGATACGCAGTATTTT.